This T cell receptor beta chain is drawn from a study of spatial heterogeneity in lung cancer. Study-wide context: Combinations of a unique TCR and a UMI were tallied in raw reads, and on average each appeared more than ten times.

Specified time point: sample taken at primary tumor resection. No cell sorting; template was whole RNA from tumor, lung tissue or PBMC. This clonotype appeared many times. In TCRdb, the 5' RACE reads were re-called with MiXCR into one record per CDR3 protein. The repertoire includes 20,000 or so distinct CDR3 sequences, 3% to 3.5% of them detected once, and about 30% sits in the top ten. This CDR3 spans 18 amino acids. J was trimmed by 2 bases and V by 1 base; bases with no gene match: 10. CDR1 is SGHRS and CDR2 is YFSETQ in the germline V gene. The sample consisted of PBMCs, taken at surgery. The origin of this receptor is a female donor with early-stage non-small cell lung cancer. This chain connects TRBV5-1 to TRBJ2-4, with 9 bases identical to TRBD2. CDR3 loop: CASSLSVGTSMPKNIQYF. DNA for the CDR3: TGCGCCAGCAGCTTGTCCGTAGGGACTAGCATGCCCAAAAACATTCAGTACTTC.